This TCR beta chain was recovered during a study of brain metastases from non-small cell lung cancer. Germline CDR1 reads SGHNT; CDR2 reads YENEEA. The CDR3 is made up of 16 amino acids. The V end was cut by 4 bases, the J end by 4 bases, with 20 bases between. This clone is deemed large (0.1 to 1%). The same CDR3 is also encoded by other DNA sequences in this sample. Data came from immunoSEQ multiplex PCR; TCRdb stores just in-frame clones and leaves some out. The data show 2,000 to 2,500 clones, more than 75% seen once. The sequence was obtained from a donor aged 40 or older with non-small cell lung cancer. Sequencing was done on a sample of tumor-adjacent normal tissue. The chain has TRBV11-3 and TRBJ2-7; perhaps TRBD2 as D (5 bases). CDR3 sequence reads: CASSSPLASDLYEQYF. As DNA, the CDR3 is TGTGCCAGCAGCTCGCCCCTAGCTTCGGATTTGTACGAGCAGTACTTC.